Below are 32 T cell receptor beta chains sequenced from a single sample in a study of blood T cell repertoires in COVID-19. The method was immunoSEQ multiplex PCR; TCRdb's version includes in-frame clones alone and lacks a portion of them. The sample holds about 41,000 clones, roughly 83% seen once. Sequencing was carried out using peripheral blood. These receptors all come from a woman aged 55-69 years with acute or convalescent COVID-19.

This clone has a single count. The chain carries TRBV7-8 and TRBJ2-2; possible D gene TRBD2, 6 bases. Between the trimmed V and J ends, which lost 10 bases and 5 bases, there was a span of 17 bases. This CDR3 has 14 amino acids. Germline CDR1 is SGHVS and CDR2 is FQNEAQ. Here the CDR3 DNA reads TGTGCCATCCGGACTACGAAGTTGACCGGGGAGCTGTTTTTT. It translates to CAIRTTKLTGELFF.

The gene calls are TRBV5-1 and TRBJ1-2, with TRBD1 as a possible D gene (6 bases). V shed 4 bases and J shed 8 bases, with 21 bases lying between them. This CDR3 contains 15 residues. Per the germline V gene, CDR1 is SGHRS and CDR2 is YFSETQ. The CDR3 bases are TGCGCCAGCAGCCCCCTTGGTTACAGGGAAGAAGGCTACACCTTC. Its translation is CASSPLGYREEGYTF.

The rearrangement uses TRBV5-1 and TRBJ1-1, with TRBD1 as a possible D gene (6 bases). CDR1 is SGHRS, CDR2 YFSETQ, per germline. V was cut by 7 bases and J by 4 bases, with 17 bases left in between. The CDR3 extends over 14 amino acids. This CDR3 is CASGPGTRGTEAFF. The CDR3 DNA reads as TGCGCCAGCGGCCCCGGGACCAGGGGCACTGAAGCTTTCTTT.

This chain uses TRBV5-4 with TRBJ1-1; D is possibly TRBD1 (5 bases). Germline CDR1 SGHNT, CDR2 YYREEE (reference sequence). Deletions cut 0 bases from V and 0 bases from J, with 12 bases between. The CDR3 contains 16 residues. CDR3 in DNA: TGTGCCAGCAGCTTGGAGGGAGGGGTTCTGAACACTGAAGCTTTCTTT. Translating gives CASSLEGGVLNTEAFF.

V is TRBV29-1 and J is TRBJ1-1; a weak D match, TRBD1 (6 bases). V lost 3 bases, J lost 10 bases, and 12 bases lay in between. CDR3 size: 11 residues. CDR1 and CDR2 from the germline V gene are SQVTM and ANQGSEA. The CDR3 nucleotides are TGCAGCGTTGAGGGGGGGCAGGGAGCTTTCTTT. Its protein is CSVEGGQGAFF. Variable domain in full (rest from reference TRBV29-1 and TRBJ1-1): SAVISQKPSRDICQRGTSLTIQCQVDSQVTMMFWYRQQPGQSLTLIATANQGSEATYESGFVIDKFPISRPNLTFSTLTVSNMSPEDSSIYLCSVEGGQGAFFGQGTRLTVV.

The chain is built from TRBV4-1 and TRBJ2-2; 9 positions agree with TRBD1. The CDR3 spans 16 residues. The germline V gene has CDR1 MGHRA and CDR2 YSYEKL. After removal of 2 bases from V and 6 bases from J, the junction contained 7 bases not matched to a gene. The CDR3 nucleotides read TGCGCCAGCAGCCAATTCGGACAGGGGTTTTCCGGGGAGCTGTTTTTT. This gives the protein CASSQFGQGFSGELFF.

The rearrangement joins TRBV5-1 to TRBJ2-5; 7 positions match TRBD2. This CDR3 region has 14 residues. Germline V gene sequence: CDR1 SGHRS, CDR2 YFSETQ. Trimming cost V 0 bases and J 4 bases; bases outside gene matches: 3. The CDR3 nucleotides are TGCGCCAGCAGCTTGGAGGGAGGGAGAGAGACCCAGTACTTC. Translated: CASSLEGGRETQYF.

The chain carries TRBV7-2 and TRBJ2-7, with 9 positions matching TRBD2. This CDR3 spans 15 amino acids. CDR1 is SGHTA, CDR2 FQGNSA, per germline. Trimming took 2 bases from V and 9 from J; bases not matched to a gene: 11. CDR3 region: CASSLRGSGSGGQYF. CDR3 bases: TGTGCCAGCAGCTTAAGAGGTAGCGGGAGTGGGGGGCAGTACTTC.

The chain recombines TRBV5-1 with TRBJ1-6; no definite D call. Germline CDR1 is SGHRS and CDR2 is YFSETQ. CDR3 length equals 17 residues. V was pared by 8 bases and J by 0 bases, with 18 bases between. The CDR3 region has the DNA TGCGCCAGTTCCTCCTCGGGTACTAACTCCTATAATTCACCCCTCCACTTT. Amino acid sequence: CASSSSGTNSYNSPLHF.

A few counts support this clone. The J gene is TRBJ1-1, the V gene TRBV7-6; D gene unclear. The CDR3 sequence is 14 residues long. Germline V CDR1 and CDR2: SGHVS, FNYEAQ. V dropped 5 bases and J dropped 1 base, with 11 bases sitting between them. The CDR3 nucleotides are TGTGCCAGCAGCGCATCGACAAGGAACACTGAAGCTTTCTTT. This codes for CASSASTRNTEAFF.

The gene calls are TRBV9 and TRBJ1-2; D is perhaps TRBD1 (5 bases). Trimming took off 0 bases at V and 4 bases at J, with 13 bases between the two ends. Germline loops: CDR1 SGDLS, CDR2 YYNGEE. The CDR3 length is 15 residues. For the CDR3, the DNA is TGTGCCAGCAGCGTAGACCCAGGGAACCCCTATGGCTACACCTTC. Translating gives CASSVDPGNPYGYTF.

This clone has just a few counts. This chain uses TRBV3-1 (or the pseudogene TRBV3-2) with TRBJ2-7; D possibly corresponds to TRBD1 (6 bases). Trimming pared 3 bases from V and 6 bases from J, leaving 12 bases between. Germline V lookup: CDR1 LGHDT, CDR2 YNNKEL (reference sequence). The CDR3 spans 13 residues. Here the CDR3 DNA reads TGTGCCAGCAGCCACCCCGGACAGCGCGAGCAGTACTTC. It codes for CASSHPGQREQYF.

The chain links TRBV6-4 to TRBJ1-2; 8 bases agree with TRBD1. J lost 8 bases, V lost 2 bases, and 7 bases had no gene match. Germline V gene sequence: CDR1 MRHNA, CDR2 SNTAGT. The CDR3 runs 14 residues. CDR3 DNA: TGTGCCAGCAGTGACGGGAGGACAGGGAGCGGCTACACCTTC. Translated: CASSDGRTGSGYTF.

The V call is TRBV7-3, the J call TRBJ2-1, with 8 bases identical to TRBD2. V gave up 5 bases and J gave up 9 bases; unmatched junction bases: 9. Germline CDR1 SGHTA, CDR2 FQGTGA. The CDR3 has 14 amino acids. The CDR3: CASSTDGGVGEQFF. CDR3 DNA sequence: TGTGCCAGCAGCACCGACGGGGGGGTCGGTGAGCAGTTCTTC.

The CDR3 region has the DNA TGTGCCAGCGCGAGGCGGGACTCAGATACGCAGTATTTT. This encodes CASARRDSDTQYF. The chain recombines TRBV12-3 or TRBV12-4 with TRBJ2-3; D is possibly TRBD2 (6 bases). The V end was cut by 8 bases, the J end by 4 bases, with 13 bases between. The CDR3 is 13 residues long.

This clone was counted between two and nine times. The chain is built from TRBV2 and TRBJ1-1; TRBD1 matches at 8 bases. This CDR3 region has 15 residues. Trimming at V came to 8 bases and at J to 1 base, leaving 9 bases not matched to a gene. Germline CDR1 is SNHLY and CDR2 is FYNNEI. In nucleotides, the CDR3 is TGTGCCAGCCATTCTGCAGGGGGCAGGAACACTGAAGCTTTCTTT. It specifies CASHSAGGRNTEAFF.

By share of the sample, this clone is medium-sized. The chain joins TRBV19 to TRBJ1-2; possibly TRBD1 for D (6 bases). From germline, CDR1 is LNHDA and CDR2 SQIVND (reference sequence). Trimming took 7 bases from V and 4 from J, leaving 16 bases between them. This CDR3 comprises 14 residues. CDR3 in DNA: TGTGCCAGTAACGTGGCAACAGGGATCTATGGCTACACCTTC. It specifies CASNVATGIYGYTF.

This clone has just a few counts. This chain links TRBV19 with TRBJ1-5, with a possible D match to TRBD1 (6 bases). The germline V and J ends were trimmed by 3 bases and 4 bases, with 10 bases remaining between them. This CDR3 has 14 residues. CDR1 is LNHDA, CDR2 SQIVND, per germline (reference sequence). The CDR3 region has the DNA TGTGCCAGTAGTATGAATAGGGGGAATCAGCCCCAGCATTTT. Amino acid sequence: CASSMNRGNQPQHF.

This chain connects TRBV5-1 to TRBJ1-1; 10 bases align to TRBD1. The germline V gene has CDR1 SGHRS and CDR2 YFSETQ. The CDR3 is 15 amino acids. Trimming at V came to 4 bases and at J to 3 bases, leaving 6 bases not matched to a gene. The CDR3 DNA follows: TGCGCCAGCAGCCCAGGGACAGGGGTGGACACTGAAGCTTTCTTT. Translated: CASSPGTGVDTEAFF.

This chain uses TRBV4-1 with TRBJ2-1; 8 bases are shared with TRBD2. The CDR3 length is 17 residues. CDR1 is MGHRA, CDR2 YSYEKL, per germline. After removal of 4 bases from V and 5 bases from J, the junction contained 13 bases not matched to a gene. CDR3 loop: CASSRIPGTRGNNEQFF. As DNA, the CDR3 is TGCGCCAGCAGCCGAATTCCGGGGACTAGAGGTAACAATGAGCAGTTCTTC.

V and J are TRBV3-1 (or the pseudogene TRBV3-2) and TRBJ2-2, with 14 bases matching TRBD2. The ends lost 2 bases at V and 9 bases at J; junction bases unmatched: 8. This CDR3 contains 17 residues. CDR1 and CDR2 from the germline V gene are LGHDT and YNNKEL (reference sequence). The CDR3 loop is CASSQYGTSGRSWELFF. For the CDR3, the DNA is TGTGCCAGCAGCCAATACGGGACTAGCGGGAGATCATGGGAGCTGTTTTTT.

V is TRBV28 and J is TRBJ2-7; D is unclear. The CDR3 consists of 14 residues. The V end was cut by 0 bases, the J end by 0 bases, with 6 bases between. Germline V gene data show CDR1 as MDHEN and CDR2 as SYDVKM. CDR3 coding DNA: TGTGCCAGCAGTTTATGGGCCAGCTCCTACGAGCAGTACTTC. Its translation is CASSLWASSYEQYF.

The table lists this clone with a few counts. The CDR3 DNA follows: TGTGCCAGCGGGGCTGGGGGCTACACCTTC. This sequence encodes CASGAGGYTF. The gene calls are TRBV2 and TRBJ1-2; TRBD1 might be the D (5 bases). The CDR3 totals 10 residues. Trimming pared 8 bases from V and 8 bases from J, leaving 9 bases between. Per the germline V gene, CDR1 is SNHLY and CDR2 is FYNNEI.

The chain links TRBV7-9 to TRBJ2-7, with 7 positions matching TRBD1. The junction had 10 bases not matched to a gene; V was cut back by 6 bases and J by 2 bases. The germline CDR1 and CDR2 sequences are SEHNR and FQNEAQ (reference sequence). This CDR3 contains 15 residues. Here the CDR3 reads CASRPPGQKAYEQYF. DNA for the CDR3: TGTGCCAGCAGGCCCCCGGGACAGAAAGCCTACGAGCAGTACTTC. Full variable domain (missing parts from reference TRBV7-9 and TRBJ2-7): DTGVSQNPRHKITKRGQNVTFRCDPISEHNRLYWYRQTLGQGPEFLTYFQNEAQLEKSRLLSDRFSAERPKGSFSTLEIQRTEQGDSAMYLCASRPPGQKAYEQYFGPGTRLTVT.

J is TRBJ2-7 and V is TRBV24-1, with 8 bases aligning to TRBD1. The J segment lost 3 bases and the V segment lost 4 bases, leaving 7 bases of the junction unmatched. The germline V gene encodes CDR1 KGHDR and CDR2 SFDVKD. CDR3 length equals 15 residues. The CDR3 DNA reads as TGTGCCACCAGTGACCCTGGACAGGGCGGCTACGAGCAGTACTTC. It yields the protein CATSDPGQGGYEQYF.

The V and J genes are TRBV5-1 and TRBJ2-7; unclear D gene. Per the germline V gene, CDR1 is SGHRS and CDR2 is YFSETQ. The CDR3 has 13 amino acids. The V gene lost 0 bases and the J gene lost 5 bases, with 9 bases spanning the gap. CDR3 in amino acids: CASSLADADEQYF. CDR3 coding DNA: TGCGCCAGCAGCTTGGCGGATGCGGACGAGCAGTACTTC.

This clone turned up a few times. This rearrangement joins TRBV6-5 to TRBJ1-2; possibly TRBD1 for D (6 bases). V was trimmed by 6 bases and J by 5 bases, leaving 13 bases between them. Looked up from germline, CDR1 is MNHEY and CDR2 is SVGAGI. The CDR3 length is 13 residues. The CDR3 loop is CASSAAGAYGYTF. The CDR3 nucleotides read TGTGCCAGCAGCGCCGCGGGGGCTTATGGCTACACCTTC.

The rearrangement joins TRBV11-3 to TRBJ2-1; 12 nucleotides agree with TRBD1. Looked up from germline, CDR1 is SGHNT and CDR2 is YENEEA. V trimming: 4 bases; J trimming: 8 bases; junction bases outside the gene matches: 6. The CDR3 has 15 amino acids. The CDR3, as DNA: TGTGCCAGCAGCTCCGGGACAGGGGGCATGGATGAGCAGTTCTTC. Its translation is CASSSGTGGMDEQFF.

The chain employs TRBV19 and TRBJ1-1; D unclear. CDR3 length equals 16 residues. Per germline, CDR1 LNHDA and CDR2 SQIVND (reference sequence). With 10 bases removed from V and 1 base from J, the gap between germline ends came to 22 bases. Here the CDR3 reads CATRHPASAANTEAFF. CDR3 DNA: TGTGCCACGAGGCACCCGGCCTCGGCGGCGAACACTGAAGCTTTCTTT.

The gene calls are TRBV14 and TRBJ2-1; TRBD2 matches 10 bases. The CDR3 runs to 16 residues. CDR1 is SGHDN and CDR2 is FVKESK in the germline V gene. V trimming: 4 bases; J trimming: 6 bases; junction bases outside the gene matches: 9. CDR3 sequence reads: CASSPTRTSGFNEQFF. DNA of the CDR3: TGTGCCAGCAGCCCAACGAGGACTAGCGGCTTCAATGAGCAGTTCTTC.

The chain employs TRBV9 and TRBJ2-2; 12 nucleotides line up with TRBD2. Per germline, CDR1 SGDLS and CDR2 YYNGEE. The CDR3 consists of 16 residues. With 2 bases clipped from V and 6 bases from J, the junction kept 5 bases outside the gene matches. As DNA, the CDR3 is TGTGCCAGCAGCGTCACACCTAGCGGGGGGGCCGGGGAGCTGTTTTTT. It specifies CASSVTPSGGAGELFF.

The chain has TRBV28 and TRBJ1-5; D uncertain. This CDR3 has 13 amino acids. Trimming cost V 1 base and J 6 bases, with 7 bases left between them. Germline values: CDR1 MDHEN, CDR2 SYDVKM. The CDR3 DNA sequence: TGTGCCAGCAGTTTATTCCGGGGTCAGCCCCAGCATTTT. It specifies CASSLFRGQPQHF.